There are a few counts of the clone carrying this TCR beta chain. This sample was included in a study of human T cells and chemical hapten exposure. Described time point: patch test 2, 6 weeks after DPC sensitization. Sample treatment: therapeutic diphenylcyclopropenone sensitization with weekly scalp DPC. It was the library that attached unique molecular identifiers to individual cDNA molecules. MiXCR was run by TCRdb on the RACE reads, yielding one entry per CDR3 protein. The sample gives some 100,000 distinct CDR3 sequences, roughly 10% of which show up once; around 3% is in the top ten. The CDR3 extends over 15 amino acids. V shed 5 bases, J shed 2 bases, and the junction held 9 bases outside the gene matches. Germline V CDR1 and CDR2: SGHTA, FQGNSA.

This clonotype was sampled from a woman between 40 and 55 years old with alopecia areata. Some clones in this sample may be carry-over from other donors' samples. The sample consisted of whole blood, taken in connection with sensitization to the hapten diphenylcyclopropenone (DPC). The chain recombines TRBV7-2 with TRBJ2-7; 7 nucleotides agree with TRBD1. The CDR3: CASSERPGGPYEQYF. For the CDR3, the DNA is TGTGCCAGCAGCGAAAGGCCAGGGGGTCCCTACGAGCAGTACTTC. Full variable domain (remainder filled in from reference TRBV7-2 and TRBJ2-7): GAGVSQSPSNKVTEKGKDVELRCDPISGHTALYWYRQSLGQGLEFLIYFQGNSAPDKSGLPSDRFSAERTGGSVSTLTIQRTQQEDSAVYLCASSERPGGPYEQYFGPGTRLTVT.